This T cell receptor beta chain stems from a study of blood T cell repertoires in COVID-19. Looking at the study overall: COVID-19 samples, acute and convalescent, were from the United States, Italy and Spain. The cDNA or gDNA used as material had been derived from T cells, B-cell-depleted T cells, or PBMCs.

Source study methods: From reference gene primer amplification, estimates of nucleated cell counts were derived. Here immunoSEQ multiplex PCR was the method, and the copy in TCRdb shows in-frame clones only, minus some. The V and J calls and the clone size are those of that table, but D and trimming were determined from the DNA. The sample shows about 230,000 clones, 65% to 85% of them seen only once. The CDR3 runs to 13 residues. CDR1 is LNHNV and CDR2 is YYDKDF in the germline V gene (reference sequence). V was clipped by 5 bases and J by 9 bases; unmatched bases: 4. The sequenced sample was peripheral blood. This chain connects TRBV15 to TRBJ2-1; 10 bases align to TRBD1. This receptor was identified in a man aged 45-65 years with active or convalescent COVID-19. The CDR3 coding sequence is TGTGCCACCAGCCGAGGGACAGGGGCTGAGCAGTTCTTC. Residues: CATSRGTGAEQFF. Supplemented by reference TRBV15 and TRBJ2-1, the full variable domain reads DAMVIQNPRYQVTQFGKPVTLSCSQTLNHNVMYWYQQKSSQAPKLLFHYYDKDFNNEADTPDNFQSRRPNTSFCFLDIRSPGLGDTAMYLCATSRGTGAEQFFGPGTRLTVL.